This is a list of T cell receptor beta chains from one sample in a study of Graves' ophthalmopathy and Graves' hyperthyroidism. Using its own MiXCR run on the multiplex PCR reads, TCRdb lists one record per CDR3 protein. In the table there are about 390,000 distinct CDR3 sequences, approximately 15% of which are singletons. Sequencing was performed on peripheral blood. The origin of the receptors is a woman younger than 30 with stable Graves' hyperthyroidism. Both conserved end residues are trimmed from each CDR3. A D gene is named only where the DNA matches it firmly. For some rows the clone size is stated as once, few or many, or as a class when expanded; others skip it.

TRBD1	TRBV12-3/TRBV12-4	TRBJ1-5	many	ASSPGQGYQPQH
-	TRBV12-3/TRBV12-4	TRBJ2-2	many	ASGRVRELF
-	TRBV4-2	TRBJ2-2	few	ASSPSNRASGELF
-	TRBV29-1	TRBJ1-2	many	SVVEGNGYT
-	TRBV7-9	TRBJ1-2	few	ASSFSVNDGYT
-	TRBV20-1	TRBJ1-1	many	SARAPGHMNTEAF
-	TRBV6-1	TRBJ2-7	-	ATTGDSFYEQY
-	TRBV12-3/TRBV12-4	TRBJ1-2	many	ASSLAFYGYT
-	TRBV12-3/TRBV12-4	TRBJ2-3	many	ASSFGLSTQY
-	TRBV20-1	TRBJ1-6	many	SASEESSYNSPLH
-	TRBV9	TRBJ2-5	many	ASSPGGSGYQETQY
TRBD2	TRBV7-2	TRBJ2-5	many	ASSLATSGGTYQETQY
-	TRBV10-2	TRBJ1-1	many	ASRLGADMNTEAF
TRBD1	TRBV7-3	TRBJ1-1	few	ASSLGDRGRKNTEAF
TRBD1	TRBV20-1	TRBJ1-5	many	SASDGQGNQPQH
-	TRBV6-2/TRBV6-3	TRBJ1-5	many	ASSFAGKTDQPQH
-	TRBV2	TRBJ1-2	many	ASEPTETYGYT
-	TRBV6-1	TRBJ2-2	many	ASRNSRELF
-	TRBV12-3/TRBV12-4	TRBJ1-1	few	ASTLLSRNTEAF
TRBD1	TRBV28	TRBJ2-5	-	ASRATPPGQKTQY
-	TRBV27	TRBJ1-2	many	ASSFPGNYGYT
TRBD2	TRBV5-1	TRBJ2-4	few	ASSSTSGLAKNIQY
TRBD1	TRBV11-3	TRBJ1-6	many	ASSRTGDIDSPLH
-	TRBV6-2/TRBV6-3	TRBJ1-1	-	ASTPRREWAEAS
-	TRBV6-1	TRBJ1-2	many	ASSEIGANYGYT
-	TRBV5-1	TRBJ2-7	many	ASSLNAGNYEQY
-	TRBV20-1	TRBJ1-2	many	SAYSGAQNYGYT
-	TRBV28	TRBJ1-2	-	ASAGIGTFNYGYT
-	TRBV19	TRBJ1-2	few	ASSILSGGVYYGYT
-	TRBV6-4	TRBJ1-1	many	ASSDSSGSAF
TRBD1	TRBV12-3/TRBV12-4	TRBJ2-5	many	ASRGDRGRETQY
TRBD2	TRBV20-1	TRBJ2-5	many	SAFSSGGGGETQY
-	TRBV29-1	TRBJ1-2	once	STSTGYGYT
-	TRBV12-3/TRBV12-4	TRBJ1-2	many	ASSLARTVNYGYT
TRBD2	TRBV6-1	TRBJ2-5	-	ASSLTSGSQTQY
-	TRBV7-8	TRBJ1-1	-	ASSLVPPTLNTEAF
-	TRBV7-3	TRBJ2-2	-	ASSLGLRGNTGELF
-	TRBV11-3	TRBJ2-6	-	ASSSSGAGANVLT
-	TRBV2	TRBJ1-2	many	ASSARNNYGYT
-	TRBV14	TRBJ2-2	few	ASSRQLDFVGNTGELF
-	TRBV6-1	TRBJ1-5	-	ASKSPGFHQPQH
-	TRBV27	TRBJ2-6	many	ASSLFLSGNDVLT
-	TRBV5-1	TRBJ1-1	-	ASSLSVGLNTEAF
-	TRBV12-3/TRBV12-4	TRBJ2-7	many	ASSFSGTYEQY
-	TRBV10-3	TRBJ1-3	few	AISLQPSASGNTIY
TRBD1	TRBV19	TRBJ2-2	many	ASSIARDSGELF
-	TRBV7-7	TRBJ2-5	many	ASSPEGQKQETQY